This T cell receptor beta chain was obtained from a study of OX40 agonist ivuxolimab in advanced cancers. The trim removed 5 bases at V and 11 bases at J, leaving 23 bases unmatched. The CDR3 runs 17 residues. Germline V gene sequence: CDR1 PRHDT, CDR2 FYEKMQ (reference sequence). TCRdb's copy holds only in-frame clones and misses some; the assay was immunoSEQ multiplex PCR. The data show around 57,000 clones, with roughly 88% seen just once and roughly 2.4% held by the top ten. This material consisted of CD4+ or CD8+ T cells sorted from blood, taken in a trial of the OX40 agonist ivuxolimab. The sequence derives from an adult with an advanced solid tumor such as melanoma, head and neck, liver or kidney cancer. The genes are TRBV13 and TRBJ1-2, with 7 bases identical to TRBD1. Here the CDR3 DNA reads TGTGCCAGCAGCCTCGCCGGGGGGACAGATCGTTCCTTGGGGTACACCTTC. This codes for CASSLAGGTDRSLGYTF.